The 27 T cell receptor beta chains reported below all come from one sample, sequenced in a study of cytomegalovirus exposure and HLA in healthy donors. The PCR used 60 Vbeta and 13 Jbeta primers. The assay was immunoSEQ multiplex PCR, and TCRdb's table has in-frame clones only and misses some. Of about 180,000 clones listed, about 77% are singletons. Specimen: PBMCs. Source of these receptors: a woman aged 25 to 45 in good health and CMV-seropositive.

A few counts support this clone. The chain combines TRBV6-1 with TRBJ2-2; possibly TRBD1 for D (6 bases). The germline V gene encodes CDR1 MNHNS and CDR2 SASEGT. V was trimmed by 8 bases and J by 0 bases, leaving 13 bases between them. The CDR3 loop spans 15 amino acids. In DNA, the CDR3 is TGTGCCAGCTTATACAGGGAGACGAACACCGGGGAGCTGTTTTTT. Amino acids: CASLYRETNTGELFF.

This clone was counted a few times. The chain combines TRBV19 with TRBJ1-4; the D gene is possibly TRBD1 (5 bases). V was pared by 5 bases and J by 0 bases, with 16 bases between. Germline CDR1 is LNHDA and CDR2 is SQIVND (reference sequence). The CDR3 is 17 amino acids. In nucleotides, the CDR3 is TGTGCCAGTAGTTGGACACGGTACCCTGCAACTAATGAAAAACTGTTTTTT. Translation gives CASSWTRYPATNEKLFF.

Only one count was recorded for this clone. This chain connects TRBV7-2 to TRBJ1-5; 8 bases fit TRBD1. From germline, CDR1 is SGHTA and CDR2 FQGNSA. V lost 5 bases, J lost 5 bases, and 5 bases stayed unmatched. The CDR3 extends over 14 amino acids. CDR3 sequence (DNA): TGTGCCAGCAGCCTTAGACAGGGGTATCAGCCCCAGCATTTT. Its translation is CASSLRQGYQPQHF.

Turning to this clone: The sample carries other DNA sequences with the same CDR3. CDR3 residues: CASRTGGNQPQHF. The CDR3 region has the DNA TGTGCCAGCCGAACAGGGGGCAATCAGCCCCAGCATTTT. The chain joins TRBV6-5 to TRBJ1-5, with 7 nucleotides matching TRBD1. With V trimmed by 8 bases and J by 2 bases, 3 bases remained unmatched. This CDR3 has 13 residues. Looked up from germline, CDR1 is MNHEY and CDR2 is SVGAGI.

The chain is built from TRBV10-1 and TRBJ1-5; TRBD1 might be the D (6 bases). The CDR3 spans 16 residues. Germline values: CDR1 WNHNN, CDR2 SYGVQD (reference sequence). Trimming shortened V by 3 bases and J by 2 bases, and 14 bases separated the two germline ends. Here the CDR3 reads CASSDNRVGGNQPQHF. CDR3 DNA: TGCGCCAGCAGTGATAACAGGGTGGGAGGCAATCAGCCCCAGCATTTT.

This clone was detected a few times. The rearrangement uses TRBV28 and TRBJ1-3; D perhaps matches TRBD1 (6 bases). The CDR3 length is 14 residues. Germline CDR1 MDHEN, CDR2 SYDVKM. Trimming shortened V by 10 bases and J by 3 bases, and 16 bases separated the two germline ends. The CDR3 DNA is TGTGCCACCGGGGATGAGGGGGATGGAAACACCATATATTTT. Protein: CATGDEGDGNTIYF.

The rearrangement joins TRBV7-9 to TRBJ2-7, with D hard to call. The V gene lost 8 bases and the J gene lost 2 bases, with 7 bases spanning the gap. The CDR3 runs 11 residues. Germline V gene lookup returns CDR1 SEHNR and CDR2 FQNEAQ (reference sequence). The CDR3 here is CASSRAYEQYF. The CDR3 coding sequence is TGTGCCAGCTCCCGGGCCTACGAGCAGTACTTC.

V is TRBV5-1 and J is TRBJ2-3, with a tentative D call TRBD1 (6 bases). The germline V and J ends were trimmed by 0 bases and 6 bases, with 11 bases remaining between them. From germline, CDR1 is SGHRS and CDR2 YFSETQ. CDR3 length: 14 residues. CDR3 sequence reads: CASSLGVGADTQYF. DNA for the CDR3: TGCGCCAGCAGCTTGGGAGTGGGGGCTGATACGCAGTATTTT.

This clone was counted a few times. J is TRBJ2-7 and V is TRBV14, with a tentative D call TRBD1 (6 bases). The CDR3 is 15 residues long. V was cut by 4 bases and J by 2 bases, with 15 bases left in between. Germline V lookup: CDR1 SGHDN, CDR2 FVKESK. In DNA, the CDR3 is TGTGCCAGCAGCCGTATGGTAGGGGGTACCTACGAGCAGTACTTC. It specifies CASSRMVGGTYEQYF.

The chain employs TRBV4-3 and TRBJ2-7; 7 nucleotides match TRBD1. The CDR3 spans 15 residues. The V segment lost 4 bases and the J segment 2 bases; nucleotides outside the gene matches: 8. Germline CDR1 is LGHNA and CDR2 is YSLEER. CDR3 bases: TGCGCCAGCAGCCCGGAAGGGACAGCTACCTACGAGCAGTACTTC. It translates to CASSPEGTATYEQYF.

In its sample, this clone was seen once. The chain combines TRBV6-5 with TRBJ2-7, with D hard to call. V lost 0 bases, J lost 5 bases, and 14 bases lay in between. The germline gives CDR1 MNHEY, CDR2 SVGAGI. CDR3 length: 15 amino acids. CDR3 in amino acids: CASSYSSSGANEQYF. CDR3 coding DNA: TGTGCCAGCAGTTACTCGAGTTCCGGAGCAAACGAGCAGTACTTC.

J is TRBJ2-6 and V is TRBV2; the match to TRBD2 covers 10 bases. V lost 1 base to trimming and J lost 0 bases; unmatched junction nucleotides: 0. CDR1 is SNHLY, CDR2 FYNNEI, per germline. CDR3 size: 17 residues. The DNA for the CDR3 is TGTGCCAGCAGTGAAGGACTAGCGGGCTCTGGGGCCAACGTCCTGACTTTC. It yields the protein CASSEGLAGSGANVLTF.

V gene TRBV5-4 combines with J gene TRBJ2-5; TRBD2 aligns across 10 bases. Germline-derived CDR1 and CDR2 are SGHNT and YYREEE (reference sequence). The CDR3 runs to 15 residues. V lost 7 bases and J lost 5; bases outside the gene matches: 11. This CDR3 reads CASSLSGGAIETQYF. The CDR3 nucleotides are TGTGCCAGCTCCCTGAGCGGGGGGGCCATCGAGACCCAGTACTTC.

The sample holds a few counts of this clone. V usage is TRBV7-9 and J usage is TRBJ2-1; perhaps TRBD1 as D (6 bases). The CDR3 is made up of 16 amino acids. Looked up from germline, CDR1 is SEHNR and CDR2 is FQNEAQ (reference sequence). Trimming pared 2 bases from V and 0 bases from J, leaving 11 bases between. CDR3 sequence (DNA): TGTGCCAGCAGCTTACGACAGGATAGCTCCTACAATGAGCAGTTCTTC. This codes for CASSLRQDSSYNEQFF.

This clone has more than one count but fewer than ten. V is TRBV4-1 and J is TRBJ2-1, with 10 bases lining up with TRBD2. This CDR3 is built from 16 residues. CDR1 is MGHRA and CDR2 is YSYEKL in the germline V gene. With 0 bases clipped from V and 6 bases from J, the junction kept 5 bases outside the gene matches. The CDR3: CASSQDEAGGFNEQFF. The DNA of the CDR3 is TGCGCCAGCAGCCAAGACGAAGCGGGGGGGTTCAATGAGCAGTTCTTC.

This clone was seen more than once but under ten times. The DNA for the CDR3 is TGTGCCAGCAGGCCTGGGGGGGCTCTTGGTGAGCAGTTCTTC. It specifies CASRPGGALGEQFF. V usage is TRBV7-3 and J usage is TRBJ2-1; maybe TRBD2 (7 bases). The CDR3 is made up of 14 amino acids. V was clipped by 6 bases and J by 9 bases, with 18 bases between them. CDR1 SGHTA and CDR2 FQGTGA come from the germline V gene.

This chain connects TRBV29-1 to TRBJ1-1; TRBD1 matches 8 bases. Germline V gene data show CDR1 as SQVTM and CDR2 as ANQGSEA. V lost 4 bases to trimming and J lost 3 bases; unmatched junction nucleotides: 4. This CDR3 region has 13 residues. Here the CDR3 DNA reads TGCAGCGTTGGCCAGGGGGCGGACACTGAAGCTTTCTTT. It codes for CSVGQGADTEAFF. The entire variable domain, with the rest obtained from reference TRBV29-1 and TRBJ1-1, is as follows: SAVISQKPSRDICQRGTSLTIQCQVDSQVTMMFWYRQQPGQSLTLIATANQGSEATYESGFVIDKFPISRPNLTFSTLTVSNMSPEDSSIYLCSVGQGADTEAFFGQGTRLTVV.

The rearrangement links TRBV4-1 to TRBJ1-1; 9 bases agree with TRBD1. The CDR3 length is 15 residues. Per germline, CDR1 MGHRA and CDR2 YSYEKL. V shed 3 bases, J shed 5 bases, and the junction held 7 bases outside the gene matches. The CDR3 is CASSHPGTGRTEAFF. CDR3 DNA sequence: TGCGCCAGCAGCCATCCGGGGACAGGGAGAACTGAAGCTTTCTTT.

The V and J genes are TRBV28 and TRBJ2-7, with TRBD1 matching 9 bases. Trimming cost V 6 bases and J 3 bases; bases outside gene matches: 9. The CDR3 covers 15 residues. Germline CDR1 reads MDHEN; CDR2 reads SYDVKM. For the CDR3, the DNA is TGTGCCAGCAGCCCCCCCGGGACAGGGAACTACGAGCAGTACTTC. It translates to CASSPPGTGNYEQYF.

The gene calls are TRBV7-8 and TRBJ2-5; D uncertain. CDR3 size: 14 residues. The V gene lost 0 bases and the J gene lost 3 bases, with 8 bases spanning the gap. Germline V gene lookup returns CDR1 SGHVS and CDR2 FQNEAQ. Here the CDR3 reads CASSLATRKETQYF. The CDR3 DNA reads TGTGCCAGCAGCTTAGCGACAAGAAAAGAGACCCAGTACTTC.

Concerning this clone: The same CDR3 is also encoded by other DNA sequences in this sample. The J gene is TRBJ1-2, the V gene TRBV28, with a tentative D call TRBD1 (6 bases). This CDR3 spans 13 amino acids. V was trimmed by 5 bases and J by 8 bases, leaving 15 bases between them. Germline CDR1 reads MDHEN; CDR2 reads SYDVKM. CDR3 DNA: TGTGCCAGCAGTGCACAGGGCTCCAAGGGCTACACCTTC. Amino acids: CASSAQGSKGYTF.

The V call is TRBV9, the J call TRBJ2-7, with D hard to call. This CDR3 has 15 amino acids. The germline CDR1 and CDR2 sequences are SGDLS and YYNGEE. Trimming removed 3 bases at V and 2 bases at J, with 15 bases between. The CDR3, as DNA: TGTGCCAGCAGCGCAAATCCTGGGCTCCCCTACGAGCAGTACTTC. As protein: CASSANPGLPYEQYF.

The chain is built from TRBV7-2 and TRBJ2-7, with D perhaps matching TRBD1 (6 bases). V was trimmed by 7 bases and J by 7 bases, leaving 20 bases between them. The germline V gene encodes CDR1 SGHTA and CDR2 FQGNSA. The CDR3 loop spans 14 amino acids. The DNA of the CDR3 is TGTGCCAGCACTCAAGGTATGGGGGCAGGAGAGCAGTACTTC. It specifies CASTQGMGAGEQYF.

The rearrangement uses TRBV5-1 and TRBJ1-4, with 7 bases identical to TRBD1. CDR1 and CDR2 from the germline V gene are SGHRS and YFSETQ. This CDR3 is built from 14 residues. V was pared by 5 bases and J by 10 bases, with 11 bases of the junction left unmatched. CDR3 nucleotide sequence: TGCGCCAGCAGTACCGGGACAGACGGCGGAAAACTGTTTTTT. Its translation is CASSTGTDGGKLFF.

The CDR3 loop reads CATTPQGHRGGYTF. In DNA form, the CDR3 reads TGTGCCACCACCCCACAGGGCCATAGGGGGGGCTACACCTTC. The V and J genes are TRBV28 and TRBJ1-2, with D possibly being TRBD1 (6 bases). V was cut by 10 bases and J by 8 bases, with 23 bases left in between. This CDR3 has 14 amino acids. Germline V lookup: CDR1 MDHEN, CDR2 SYDVKM.

The J gene is TRBJ1-2, the V gene TRBV19; D not resolved. Trimming took off 5 bases at V and 0 bases at J, with 10 bases between the two ends. The germline gives CDR1 LNHDA, CDR2 SQIVND (reference sequence). This CDR3 comprises 14 residues. CDR3: CASSGIPTNYGYTF. In nucleotides, the CDR3 is TGTGCCAGTAGTGGCATCCCAACTAACTATGGCTACACCTTC.

The chain couples TRBV2 to TRBJ2-3, with 11 bases matching TRBD2. With V trimmed by 0 bases and J by 0 bases, 14 bases remained unmatched. Germline V gene lookup returns CDR1 SNHLY and CDR2 FYNNEI. The CDR3 sequence is 21 residues long. CDR3 DNA: TGTGCCAGCAGTGAAGCGCTTGCTAGCGGGGGGCCGCGCGCTAGCACAGATACGCAGTATTTT. Its protein product is CASSEALASGGPRASTDTQYF.